This T cell receptor (beta chain) was obtained from a study of identical twins. TCRdb used MiXCR to reprocess the 5' RACE reads, holding one entry per CDR3 protein. There are 1.5 million to 2 million distinct CDR3 sequences in the sample; around 29% occur only once, and roughly 0.3% lies in the top ten. The origin of this receptor is a newborn girl in good health. The sample comprised cord blood.

CDR3 coding DNA: TGCGCCAGCAGCTTGTCGGCTAGCGGGGGGGGCAATGAGCAGTACTTC. Protein sequence: CASSLSASGGGNEQYF. The chain carries TRBV5-1 and TRBJ2-7; the match to TRBD2 covers 12 bases. CDR3 length: 16 amino acids. J was trimmed by 7 bases and V by 1 base; bases with no gene match: 9. CDR1 and CDR2 from the germline V gene are SGHRS and YFSETQ.